This is a list of T cell receptor beta chains from one sample in a study of Graves' ophthalmopathy and Graves' hyperthyroidism. TCRdb re-analysed the multiplex PCR reads in MiXCR, keeping a single row per CDR3 protein. This table has around 1.1 million distinct CDR3 sequences, 36% appearing once. Sequencing input: peripheral blood or thyroid tissue (not recorded which). These receptor sequences come from an adult man with Graves' hyperthyroidism. CDR3s include the opening cysteine and the closing phenylalanine or tryptophan. D genes are given only for firm matches. The size entry is marked missing in some rows and otherwise reads once, few, many or a size class.

TRBV10-3	TRBJ2-7	TRBD1	-	TGTGCCACCCGCCGCCCGGGACAGGGGGCCGAGCAGTACTTC	CATRRPGQGAEQYF
TRBV4-1	TRBJ2-5	-	-	TGCGCCAGCAGCCAAGTGGGGGGAGAGACCCAGTGCTTC	CASSQVGGETQCF
TRBV20-1	TRBJ2-7	-	many	TGCAGTGCCGGGGGCTCCGGTTACGAGCAGTACTTC	CSAGGSGYEQYF
TRBV3-1	TRBJ1-1	-	few	TGTGCCAGCAGCCAAGATGGGAACAAGAACACTGAAGCTTTCTTT	CASSQDGNKNTEAFF
TRBV20-1	TRBJ2-5	TRBD1	-	TGCAGTGCCAGACGGGACAGCACAGGGCAGCCCCAGTACTTC	CSARRDSTGQPQYF
TRBV6-2/TRBV6-3	TRBJ2-7	TRBD1	-	TGTGCCAGCAGCATATCAGGGGGCACGTACGAGCAGTACTTC	CASSISGGTYEQYF
TRBV9	TRBJ2-7	-	few	TGTGCCAGCAGCGCGAATACGGGACTCCTGTCCGAGCAGTACTTC	CASSANTGLLSEQYF
TRBV7-9	TRBJ2-7	TRBD1	many	TGTGCCAGCAGCGTGGACAGGGTCGACTACGAGCAGTACTTC	CASSVDRVDYEQYF
TRBV20-1	TRBJ1-1	-	many	TGCAGTGTTGCGACAGATTCCGTGAACACTGAAGCTTTCTTT	CSVATDSVNTEAFF
TRBV7-9	TRBJ2-7	-	few	TGTGCCAGCAGCTTAGCGTCTTCCTTGACAGGTCCCTACGAGCAGTACTTC	CASSLASSLTGPYEQYF
TRBV25-1	TRBJ2-4	-	-	TGTGCCACTCGAGTCGGGGGGCAAAACATTCAGTACTTC	CATRVGGQNIQYF
TRBV11-2	TRBJ2-5	TRBD2	many	TGTGCCAGCAGCTTTCGCGGGAGAAATCAAGAGACCCAGTACTTC	CASSFRGRNQETQYF
TRBV25-1	TRBJ1-4	TRBD1	many	TGTGCCAGCAGTGCCCTAGACAGGGAGTCCGAAAAACTGTTTTTT	CASSALDRESEKLFF
TRBV7-9	TRBJ2-7	TRBD1	many	TGTGCCAGCAGCAAGGACAGGGCGTTCGACGAGCAGTACTTC	CASSKDRAFDEQYF
TRBV10-3	TRBJ2-2	-	-	TGTGCCATCAGTGAGTCCCGTGGGGGGCTGTTTTTT	CAISESRGGLFF
TRBV6-5	TRBJ1-1	-	many	TGTGCCAGCAGTTACCGGGGCAAGAACACTGAAGCTTTCTTT	CASSYRGKNTEAFF
TRBV9	TRBJ1-6	-	-	TGTGCCAGCAGCGTAGACAGGGTCTCACCCCTCCACTTT	CASSVDRVSPLHF
TRBV12-3/TRBV12-4	TRBJ2-7	-	once	TGTGCCAGCAGACCAACAGGGAGCCACGAGCAGTACTTC	CASRPTGSHEQYF
TRBV7-2	TRBJ2-2	-	-	TGCGCCAGCAGCCAAGATCTACTAGCTCTGAACACCGGGGAGCTGTTTTTT	CASSQDLLALNTGELFF
TRBV7-6	TRBJ2-7	-	-	TGTGCCAGCAAGCCAGTTTCGGGGCTGGGGGCCGAGCAGTACTTC	CASKPVSGLGAEQYF
TRBV12-3/TRBV12-4	TRBJ1-4	TRBD1	-	TGTGCCAGCAGTTTTAGACAGGGGGGCGTTAATGAAAAACTGTTTTTT	CASSFRQGGVNEKLFF
TRBV30	TRBJ2-7	-	-	TGTGCCTGGGAAGGGCCATACGAGCAGTACTTC	CAWEGPYEQYF
TRBV7-8	TRBJ2-7	-	many	TGTGCCAGCAGCACCGTGGGGCGTGACGAGCAGTACTTC	CASSTVGRDEQYF
TRBV10-3	TRBJ2-6	TRBD2	-	TGTGCCATCATGTCCCTGGGGGGGGCTGGGGCCAACGTCCTGACTTTC	CAIMSLGGAGANVLTF
TRBV6-5	TRBJ2-6	-	many	TGTGCCAGCAGTGGACCACACTCTGGGGCCAACGTCCTGACTTTC	CASSGPHSGANVLTF
TRBV3-1	TRBJ2-7	-	-	TGTGCCAGCAGCAACCGGGGGCATTCCTACGAGCAGTACTTC	CASSNRGHSYEQYF
TRBV15	TRBJ2-5	-	many	TGTGCCACCAGCAGTTATCTTGGGACCCAGTACTTC	CATSSYLGTQYF
TRBV19	TRBJ1-5	-	few	TGTGCCAGTAGTACAAGACTAGCCGGAGAGACCCAGCATTTT	CASSTRLAGETQHF
TRBV20-1	TRBJ2-2	-	-	TGCAGTGTCACACTACCGGGTCCTATTTGGACCGGGGAGCTGTTTTTT	CSVTLPGPIWTGELFF
TRBV7-8	TRBJ2-3	-	few	TGTGCCAGCAGCCCACCGAGGGGTACGCAGTATTTT	CASSPPRGTQYF
TRBV2	TRBJ1-1	-	-	TGTGCCAGCAGTGAAGCCCCCTCTCGGGGTGATGGCACTGAAGCTTTCTTT	CASSEAPSRGDGTEAFF
TRBV7-6	TRBJ2-7	TRBD1	many	TGTGCCAGCGGGACAGGGGCCTACGAGCAGTACTTC	CASGTGAYEQYF
TRBV9	TRBJ2-5	-	once	TGTGCCAGCAGCGTAGCGATCGGTAGAGAGACCCAGTACTTC	CASSVAIGRETQYF
TRBV20-1	TRBJ2-7	TRBD2	-	TGCAGTGCTAGAGATGGGGCTAGCGGCTCCTACGAGCAGTACTTC	CSARDGASGSYEQYF
TRBV29-1	TRBJ2-5	-	many	TGCAGCGTTGGGGGGGCCAGCGGAGAGACCCAGTACTTC	CSVGGASGETQYF
TRBV6-5	TRBJ1-2	-	-	TGTGCCAGCCAAGGGGAGGGGACCTATGGCTACACCTTC	CASQGEGTYGYTF
TRBV20-1	TRBJ1-6	-	-	TGCAGTGCGTTACAGGGCTGGAATTCACCCCTCCACTTT	CSALQGWNSPLHF
TRBV10-3	TRBJ2-5	-	-	TGTGCCAGCAGTTCCCTACCAGGGTTGTCGGAGACCCAGTACTTC	CASSSLPGLSETQYF
TRBV7-2	TRBJ1-6	-	many	TGTGCCAGCAGTAAAGGGACGGGGGCGTCGAGGAATTCACCCCTCCACTTT	CASSKGTGASRNSPLHF
TRBV13	TRBJ1-1	-	-	TGTGCCAGCAGCTTAGGCAGGGGACTAACTGAAGCTTTCTTT	CASSLGRGLTEAFF
TRBV28	TRBJ1-4	-	-	TGTGCCAGCAGTACCGGGTCCTCAGTTGTAGAACTGTTTTTT	CASSTGSSVVELFF
TRBV7-9	TRBJ1-3	-	many	TGTGCCAGCAGCTTACTTCGGTGGCCTGGAAACACCATATATTTT	CASSLLRWPGNTIYF
TRBV20-1	TRBJ1-2	-	-	TGCAGTGCTAGAGTTTCCAATGGCTACACCTTC	CSARVSNGYTF
TRBV2	TRBJ2-5	-	many	TGTGCCAGCAGTGAGTCTAGCGACCAAGAGACCCAGTACTTC	CASSESSDQETQYF
TRBV2	TRBJ1-1	-	many	TGTGCCAGCAGTGGTATTCGGGGCGGGAACACTGAAGCTTTCTTT	CASSGIRGGNTEAFF
TRBV25-1	TRBJ2-5	-	many	TGTGCCAGCAGTGAATATAACAGGGAGGAGACCCAGTACTTC	CASSEYNREETQYF
TRBV29-1	TRBJ1-2	-	-	TGCAGCGTTGGCACGAATTCTGGAAACACCTTC	CSVGTNSGNTF
TRBV7-8	TRBJ1-5	-	many	TGTGCCAGCAGCTTAGAGGAGCACAATCAGCCCCAGCATTTT	CASSLEEHNQPQHF
TRBV15	TRBJ1-5	-	few	TGTGCCACCCAACCCGGGGGGGCGCGCAATCAGCCCCAGCATTTT	CATQPGGARNQPQHF
TRBV6-6	TRBJ2-7	-	few	TGTGCCAGCAGCTCCTGGAGGGGGCCCGGGGTGGGGGAGCAGTACTTC	CASSSWRGPGVGEQYF
TRBV5-6	TRBJ1-2	-	few	TGTGCCAGCAGCCAAATAGCAGGGTATGGCTACACCTTC	CASSQIAGYGYTF
TRBV10-3	TRBJ2-2	-	-	TGTGCCATCAGTGAGTCGCACGGGGAGCTGTTTTTT	CAISESHGELFF
TRBV7-2	TRBJ2-7	TRBD2	many	TGTGCCAGCAGCCATAGCGGGGGGGCCGGTCGCGAGCAGTACTTC	CASSHSGGAGREQYF
TRBV7-8	TRBJ1-1	-	-	TGTGCCAGCACCCCGGGACACACGAACACTGAAGCTTTCTTT	CASTPGHTNTEAFF
TRBV12-3/TRBV12-4	TRBJ2-2	-	-	TGTGCCAGCAGTGTTAGACTACTCGCGAACACCGGGGAGCTGTTTTTT	CASSVRLLANTGELFF
TRBV7-2	TRBJ1-2	TRBD1	many	TGTGCCAGCAGCTTACAAGCCGGGACAGACTACTATGGCTACACCTTC	CASSLQAGTDYYGYTF
TRBV20-1	TRBJ2-7	-	-	TGCAGTGCCACAAGGGATGCTCCTTACGAGCAGTACTTC	CSATRDAPYEQYF
TRBV6-5	TRBJ1-1	TRBD1	-	TGTGCCAGCAGCCTGTCCGGGACAGGGGGCTGGAACACTGAAGCTTTCTTT	CASSLSGTGGWNTEAFF
TRBV19	TRBJ2-5	-	few	TGTGCCAGTAGTATACGGGCAGGGGCCACACAAGAGACCCAGTACTTC	CASSIRAGATQETQYF